This TCR beta chain appears in the sequencing data of a study of T cells in Graves' hyperthyroidism and ophthalmopathy. This clonotype was counted ten times or more. Germline V gene data show CDR1 as LGHNT and CDR2 as FRNRAP. V lost 2 bases, J lost 2 bases, and 10 bases lay in between. The CDR3 runs 15 residues. In patients aged 18 to 65, hyperthyroidism was newly diagnosed, with duration under 2 months. The TCR beta CDR3 regions underwent amplification using RNA transcripts as the source. Primed by the HTBI set, a first-round RT-PCR was run on the TCR CDR3. TCRdb reprocessed the multiplex PCR reads with MiXCR, giving one entry per CDR3 protein. The sample has hundreds of thousands of distinct CDR3 sequences, about 15% seen once.

This clonotype was sampled from a young woman with Graves' hyperthyroidism. The genes are TRBV12-5 and TRBJ2-1; D may be TRBD1 or TRBD2 (5 bases each). The specimen was blood. CDR3 in amino acids: CASGLLQGPYNEQFF. CDR3 bases: TGTGCTAGTGGTTTGTTGCAGGGACCCTACAATGAGCAGTTCTTC. Drawing the rest from reference TRBV12-5 and TRBJ2-1, the complete variable domain is DARVTQTPRHKVTEMGQEVTMRCQPILGHNTVFWYRQTMMQGLELLAYFRNRAPLDDSGMPKDRFSAEMPDATLATLKIQPSEPRDSAVYFCASGLLQGPYNEQFFGPGTRLTVL.